Presented here are 10 T cell receptor beta chains from one specimen sequenced in a study of OX40 agonist ivuxolimab in advanced cancers. TCRdb keeps only in-frame clones here, not all; method: immunoSEQ multiplex PCR. The data hold about 23,000 clones, with roughly 84% observed a single time. This specimen was CD4+ or CD8+ T cells sorted from blood, taken in a trial of the OX40 agonist ivuxolimab. These TCRs come from an adult with an advanced solid tumor such as melanoma, head and neck, liver or kidney cancer.

The chain combines TRBV6-5 with TRBJ1-2, with D uncertain. This CDR3 spans 14 amino acids. Trimming stripped 6 bases from V and 8 bases from J, with 19 bases between. Per the germline V gene, CDR1 is MNHEY and CDR2 is SVGAGI. The CDR3 DNA is TGTGCCAGCAGCCCCGTAACGTCCGTGGGGGGCTACACCTTC. Translated: CASSPVTSVGGYTF.

The chain recombines TRBV7-2 with TRBJ2-7, with 9 positions matching TRBD1. After removal of 1 base from V and 3 bases from J, the junction contained 7 bases not matched to a gene. The CDR3 length is 16 residues. The germline V gene encodes CDR1 SGHTA and CDR2 FQGNSA. CDR3: CASSLVGTGTYYEQYF. The CDR3 DNA reads as TGTGCCAGCAGCTTAGTGGGGACAGGGACCTACTACGAGCAGTACTTC.

V is TRBV7-2 and J is TRBJ2-5; D tentatively reads TRBD1 or TRBD2 (5 bases each). This CDR3 contains 13 residues. Germline-derived CDR1 and CDR2 are SGHTA and FQGNSA. The V and J ends lost 5 bases and 4 bases respectively, with 11 bases between them. The CDR3 here is CASSLRDAETQYF. CDR3 nucleotide sequence: TGTGCCAGCAGCCTCCGGGACGCAGAGACCCAGTACTTC.

V usage is TRBV4-1 and J usage is TRBJ2-1; 9 bases are a match to TRBD2. CDR1 is MGHRA and CDR2 is YSYEKL in the germline V gene. J lost 1 base, V lost 0 bases, and 7 bases had no gene match. The CDR3 is made up of 18 amino acids. CDR3 bases: TGCGCCAGCAGCCAAGATGTCGAAAGCGGGGGGTCCTACAATGAGCAGTTCTTC. It codes for CASSQDVESGGSYNEQFF.

The gene calls are TRBV11-2 and TRBJ2-7; no reliable D call. This CDR3 comprises 14 residues. The V end lost 5 bases, the J end lost 2 bases, and 13 bases lay between the germline ends. The germline V gene encodes CDR1 SGHAT and CDR2 FQNNGV. The CDR3 protein is CASSLGPVAYEQYF. The CDR3 nucleotides read TGTGCCAGCAGCCTCGGTCCAGTTGCCTACGAGCAGTACTTC.

This clone is labeled medium-sized. The chain is built from TRBV27 and TRBJ1-6, with no clear D. The V end was cut by 7 bases, the J end by 9 bases, with 16 bases between. CDR3 length: 14 residues. The germline V gene has CDR1 MNHEY and CDR2 SMNVEV (reference sequence). DNA for the CDR3: TGTGCCAGCAACTCGGATGGGATTTTTTCACCCCTCCACTTT. This translates into CASNSDGIFSPLHF.

The chain combines TRBV11-2 with TRBJ2-1; D may match TRBD1 or TRBD2 (5 bases each). The germline V and J ends were trimmed by 3 bases and 8 bases, with 8 bases remaining between them. Per germline, CDR1 SGHAT and CDR2 FQNNGV. This CDR3 has 12 amino acids. The CDR3 loop is CASSFRGDEQFF. As DNA, the CDR3 is TGTGCCAGCAGCTTTCGGGGCGATGAGCAGTTCTTC.

The CDR3 here is CASSFLATGGPYEQYF. In nucleotides, the CDR3 is TGTGCCAGCAGTTTCCTCGCGACAGGGGGCCCCTACGAGCAGTACTTC. The rearrangement joins TRBV27 to TRBJ2-7; 10 nucleotides line up with TRBD1. CDR1 and CDR2 from the germline V gene are MNHEY and SMNVEV (reference sequence). The CDR3 runs 16 residues. Unmatched junction bases numbered 7, after V lost 3 bases and J lost 2 bases.

This chain connects TRBV2 to TRBJ2-3; D unresolved. This CDR3 region has 11 residues. The germline V and J ends were trimmed by 3 bases and 2 bases, with 0 bases remaining between them. Germline CDR1 reads SNHLY; CDR2 reads FYNNEI. CDR3 bases: TGTGCCAGCAGTGACACAGATACGCAGTATTTT. It yields the protein CASSDTDTQYF.

The chain links TRBV28 to TRBJ2-7; perhaps D is TRBD1 or TRBD2 (7 bases each). Germline V gives CDR1 MDHEN, CDR2 SYDVKM. V lost 4 bases to trimming and J lost 4 bases, with 17 bases between them. The CDR3 covers 15 residues. The CDR3 sequence: CASSSSGTDLYEQYF. In DNA form, the CDR3 reads TGTGCCAGCAGTTCCAGCGGGACAGATCTATACGAGCAGTACTTC.